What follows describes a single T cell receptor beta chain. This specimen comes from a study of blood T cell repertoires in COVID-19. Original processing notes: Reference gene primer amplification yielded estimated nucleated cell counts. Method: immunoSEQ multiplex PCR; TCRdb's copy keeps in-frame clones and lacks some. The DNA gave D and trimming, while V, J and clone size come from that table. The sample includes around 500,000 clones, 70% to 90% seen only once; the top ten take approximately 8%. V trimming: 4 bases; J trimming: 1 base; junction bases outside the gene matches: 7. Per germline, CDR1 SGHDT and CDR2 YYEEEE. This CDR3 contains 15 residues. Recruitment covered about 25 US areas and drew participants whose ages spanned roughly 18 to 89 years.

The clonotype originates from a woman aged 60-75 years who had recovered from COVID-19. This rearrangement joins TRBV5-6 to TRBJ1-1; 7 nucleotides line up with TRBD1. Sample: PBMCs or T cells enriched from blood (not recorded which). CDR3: CASSPGQAANTEAFF. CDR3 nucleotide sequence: TGTGCCAGCAGCCCAGGACAGGCCGCGAACACTGAAGCTTTCTTT.